These 29 T cell receptor beta chains were sequenced from one sample in a study of CD8 T cells in Susac syndrome. Random hexamers were used to reverse transcribe roughly 0.45 to 1 ug of RNA. TCRdb analysed the immunoSEQ multiplex PCR reads with MiXCR anew, one entry per CDR3 protein. Altogether about 180,000 distinct CDR3 sequences are present, more than 90% being singletons, with the ten largest covering about 0.093%. Sequenced sample: CD4+ T cells from PBMCs. The receptors shown here come from a human donor with multiple sclerosis.

CDR3 nucleotides: TGTGCCAGCAGCTTAGGGCCCCTTGAGCAGTTCTTC. Protein product: CASSLGPLEQFF. The chain is built from TRBV7-9 and TRBJ2-1; D gene unclear. The V gene's germline CDR1 is SEHNR and CDR2 FQNEAQ (reference sequence). Trimming took off 1 base at V and 9 bases at J, with 7 bases between the two ends. The length of the CDR3 is 12 residues.

As for this clonotype: A junction boundary mismatches the germline segment, possibly from a read error. This chain uses TRBV2 with TRBJ2-1, with unresolved D. The germline V gene encodes CDR1 SNHLY and CDR2 FYNNEI. CDR3 size: 15 residues. The CDR3 is CASSEAWPQNNEQFF. The CDR3 region has the DNA TGTGCCAGCAGCGAAGCATGGCCTCAAAACAATGAGCAGTTCTTC.

This rearrangement joins TRBV6-2 or TRBV6-3 to TRBJ2-1; a possible D gene is TRBD2 (9 bases). This CDR3 region has 16 residues. Germline V gene lookup returns CDR1 MNHEY and CDR2 SVGEGT. V shed 5 bases and J shed 6 bases, with 20 bases lying between them. The CDR3 region has the DNA TGTGCCAGCAGTACCCAGGGGGCGGGAGGGATCAATGAGCAGTTCTTC. The encoded protein is CASSTQGAGGINEQFF.

This chain links TRBV12-3 or TRBV12-4 with TRBJ2-1; 10 positions match TRBD2. This CDR3 has 15 amino acids. The junction had 4 bases not matched to a gene; V was cut back by 6 bases and J by 2 bases. CDR3 bases: TGTGCCAGCAGCACCGGGACTAGCGCCTACAATGAGCAGTTCTTC. Protein sequence: CASSTGTSAYNEQFF.

This chain joins TRBV29-1 and TRBJ1-2; possibly TRBD1 for D (5 bases). The germline V and J ends were trimmed by 7 bases and 4 bases, with 10 bases remaining between them. CDR1 is SQVTM, CDR2 ANQGSEA, per germline. This CDR3 region has 11 residues. CDR3 nucleotides: TGCAGCGCCACCGGGACCTATGGCTACACCTTC. Translated, it gives CSATGTYGYTF.

The CDR3 is CASSSLTARGTNEQYF. DNA of the CDR3: TGTGCCAGCAGCTCCCTTACGGCGCGGGGGACGAACGAGCAGTACTTC. The chain links TRBV4-2 to TRBJ2-7, with 7 bases matching TRBD2. The germline V gene has CDR1 LGHNA and CDR2 YNFKEQ. The CDR3 extends over 16 amino acids. V dropped 5 bases and J dropped 5; count of bases not matched to a gene: 15.

The chain employs TRBV20-1 and TRBJ1-1; tentatively, D is TRBD1 (6 bases). The CDR3 has 13 residues. Trimming removed 3 bases from V and 3 bases from J, with 11 bases in between. Germline-derived CDR1 and CDR2 are DFQATT and SNEGSKA (reference sequence). The CDR3 DNA reads TGCAGTGCTAGGTGGAGGGGGGACACTGAAGCTTTCTTT. Protein sequence: CSARWRGDTEAFF.

V usage is TRBV30 and J usage is TRBJ1-5, with no clear D. The CDR3 runs to 13 residues. From germline, CDR1 is GTSNPN and CDR2 SVGIG (reference sequence). Trimming removed 2 bases from V and 15 bases from J, with 20 bases in between. For the CDR3, the DNA is TGTGCCTGGAGTACCACTGGTGTCGGAACCTCGCATTTT. It translates to CAWSTTGVGTSHF.

V gene TRBV28 combines with J gene TRBJ2-1; 11 bases map to TRBD2. Trimming took 7 bases from V and 9 from J; bases not matched to a gene: 17. The length of the CDR3 is 17 residues. Germline V CDR1 and CDR2: MDHEN, SYDVKM. CDR3 DNA sequence: TGTGCCAGCAATAGCGGGGGGGCCAAGGGTTCCCTCGGTGAGCAGTTCTTC. Protein: CASNSGGAKGSLGEQFF.

The genes are TRBV10-3 and TRBJ2-1; D ambiguous. This CDR3 comprises 16 residues. Germline V gene data show CDR1 as ENHRY and CDR2 as SYGVKD. V was shortened by 0 bases and J by 6 bases, with 15 bases between the two germline ends. CDR3 sequence (DNA): TGTGCCATCAGTGAGTCGAGGTCCCATGGGCCCAATGAGCAGTTCTTC. Encoded protein: CAISESRSHGPNEQFF.

The chain carries TRBV20-1 and TRBJ1-2; TRBD1 matches at 8 bases. The CDR3 sequence is 16 residues long. V lost 1 base, J lost 4 bases, and 11 bases stayed unmatched. Per the germline V gene, CDR1 is DFQATT and CDR2 is SNEGSKA (reference sequence). The CDR3 region has the DNA TGCAGTGCTAGAGTGGTCGGGCAGGGGGCCATCTATGGCTACACCTTC. Translating it yields CSARVVGQGAIYGYTF.

The chain links TRBV2 to TRBJ1-4; unclear D gene. The CDR3 totals 14 residues. Germline values: CDR1 SNHLY, CDR2 FYNNEI. The germline V and J ends were trimmed by 3 bases and 0 bases, with 5 bases remaining between them. This CDR3 reads CASSDQATNEKLFF. In DNA, the CDR3 is TGTGCCAGCAGTGACCAGGCAACTAATGAAAAACTGTTTTTT.

This chain joins TRBV4-1 and TRBJ2-1; D may be TRBD1 (6 bases). Trimming removed 1 base at V and 5 bases at J, with 12 bases between. Germline loops: CDR1 MGHRA, CDR2 YSYEKL. The CDR3 has 15 amino acids. In DNA, the CDR3 is TGCGCCAGCAGCCAAGGTCAGGGGCCCAACAATGAGCAGTTCTTC. The encoded protein is CASSQGQGPNNEQFF.

The chain recombines TRBV6-5 with TRBJ1-1; D gene ambiguous. The CDR3 loop spans 12 amino acids. Germline V lookup: CDR1 MNHEY, CDR2 SVGAGI. The V end lost 2 bases, the J end lost 9 bases, and 10 bases lay between the germline ends. The CDR3 reads CASSYNGVKAFF. The CDR3 region has the DNA TGTGCCAGCAGTTACAATGGGGTGAAAGCTTTCTTT.

This rearrangement joins TRBV2 to TRBJ2-3; D unresolved. Germline CDR1 is SNHLY and CDR2 is FYNNEI. This CDR3 comprises 12 residues. V dropped 6 bases and J dropped 5 bases, with 9 bases sitting between them. In nucleotides, the CDR3 is TGTGCCAGCAGGCCGGATGGAGATACGCAGTATTTT. Residues: CASRPDGDTQYF.

The gene calls are TRBV3-1 and TRBJ2-1; weak D call: TRBD2 (6 bases). Trimming shortened V by 8 bases and J by 12 bases, and 20 bases separated the two germline ends. In germline, CDR1 is LGHDT, CDR2 YNNKEL (reference sequence). The CDR3 is made up of 13 amino acids. The CDR3 DNA reads TGTGCCAGCCGACTCGGGACTTCGATAACGCAGTTCTTC. Translating it yields CASRLGTSITQFF.

This chain connects TRBV12-3 or TRBV12-4 to TRBJ1-1, with a tentative D call TRBD1 (6 bases). The CDR3 is 16 amino acids. Trimming removed 5 bases at V and 4 bases at J, with 20 bases between. CDR3 nucleotides: TGTGCCAGCAGTACCCTGAGCGGGGGGGCCATCACTGAAGCTTTCTTT. Amino acids: CASSTLSGGAITEAFF.

This clonotype was seen a single time. One junction end does not reproduce the germline sequence, and a read error may be involved. The V call is TRBV29-1, the J call TRBJ1-2; D call uncertain. The V gene's germline CDR1 is SQVTM and CDR2 ANQGSEA. There are 12 residues in the CDR3. This CDR3 is CSVAHVNSGYTF. The CDR3 nucleotides are TGCAGCGTTGCACACGTTAACTCTGGCTACACCTTC.

CDR3 region: CASSFGASSGNTIYF. The CDR3 coding sequence is TGTGCCAGCAGCTTCGGCGCGAGCTCTGGAAACACCATATATTTT. This chain uses TRBV7-9 with TRBJ1-3; no reliable D call. The length of the CDR3 is 15 residues. From germline, CDR1 is SEHNR and CDR2 FQNEAQ (reference sequence). The V gene lost 3 bases and the J gene lost 0 bases, with 9 bases spanning the gap.

The rearrangement uses TRBV11-2 and TRBJ2-5; 9 bases match TRBD2. Trimming removed 5 bases from V and 5 bases from J; junction bases left unmatched: 15. This CDR3 has 17 amino acids. Germline V CDR1 and CDR2: SGHAT, FQNNGV. CDR3 residues: CASSPRGAGGLGETQYF. The CDR3 coding sequence is TGTGCCAGCAGCCCCCGGGGAGCGGGGGGCTTAGGGGAGACCCAGTACTTC.

V and J are TRBV6-6 and TRBJ1-2, with unresolved D. The CDR3 totals 13 residues. Trimming removed 7 bases at V and 8 bases at J, with 17 bases between. CDR1 is MNHNY, CDR2 SVGAGI, per germline (reference sequence). This CDR3 reads CASNLTPEGGYTF. The CDR3 DNA sequence: TGTGCCAGCAACCTTACACCCGAGGGAGGCTACACCTTC.

In this sample, this clonotype turned up once. The chain is built from TRBV29-1 and TRBJ1-2, with 7 bases aligning to TRBD1. This CDR3 is 12 amino acids long. CDR1 is SQVTM and CDR2 is ANQGSEA in the germline V gene. Trimming at V came to 6 bases and at J to 3 bases, leaving 4 bases not matched to a gene. The CDR3 DNA reads TGCAGCGTGTGGACAGGATACTATGGCTACACCTTC. The encoded protein is CSVWTGYYGYTF.

The chain uses TRBV10-3 and TRBJ2-1; D is perhaps TRBD2 (7 bases). V was pared by 7 bases and J by 6 bases, with 16 bases between. CDR1 is ENHRY, CDR2 SYGVKD, per germline. The CDR3 runs 14 residues. In nucleotides, the CDR3 is TGTGCCATCAACCCTCGGGGGGCCCTCAATGAGCAGTTCTTC. Translating it yields CAINPRGALNEQFF.

The chain recombines TRBV2 with TRBJ2-3; TRBD1 matches 9 bases. This CDR3 comprises 15 residues. From germline, CDR1 is SNHLY and CDR2 FYNNEI. Trimming cost V 5 bases and J 0 bases; bases outside gene matches: 3. The CDR3 region has the DNA TGTGCCAGCAGTAGAGGACAGGGGAGCACAGATACGCAGTATTTT. Protein product: CASSRGQGSTDTQYF.

The rearrangement joins TRBV24-1 to TRBJ1-5, with D tentatively TRBD1 (5 bases). Per germline, CDR1 KGHDR and CDR2 SFDVKD. Trimming took 5 bases from V and 7 from J, leaving 14 bases between them. This CDR3 has 14 amino acids. CDR3 sequence reads: CATSGRGRWQPQHF. In nucleotides, the CDR3 is TGTGCCACCAGTGGTAGGGGCCGCTGGCAGCCCCAGCATTTT.

This clonotype was seen just once. The chain couples TRBV29-1 to TRBJ1-2, with D tentatively TRBD1 (6 bases). Germline loops: CDR1 SQVTM, CDR2 ANQGSEA. This CDR3 region has 13 residues. Trimming cost V 3 bases and J 3 bases, with 11 bases left between them. CDR3 region: CSVDPTGYYGYTF. For the CDR3, the DNA is TGCAGCGTTGACCCGACAGGCTACTATGGCTACACCTTC.

The rearrangement joins TRBV30 to TRBJ1-3; the D is unclear. The CDR3 has 12 amino acids. Trimming removed 3 bases from V and 0 bases from J, with 3 bases in between. The germline CDR1 and CDR2 sequences are GTSNPN and SVGIG (reference sequence). CDR3 protein: CAWSSSGNTIYF. DNA of the CDR3: TGTGCCTGGAGCAGCTCTGGAAACACCATATATTTT. Complete variable domain (other parts from reference TRBV30 and TRBJ1-3): SQTIHQWPATLVQPVGSPLSLECTVEGTSNPNLYWYRQAAGRGLQLLFYSVGIGQISSEVPQNLSASRPQDRQFILSSKKLLLSDSGFYLCAWSSSGNTIYFGEGSWLTVV.

The V call is TRBV20-1, the J call TRBJ2-5; no reliable D call. Germline CDR1 reads DFQATT; CDR2 reads SNEGSKA (reference sequence). V gave up 1 base and J gave up 7 bases, with 13 bases separating them. The CDR3 covers 13 residues. The CDR3 DNA is TGCAGTGCTAGAGGGCAGGCCGTGGGGACCCAGTACTTC. Its protein is CSARGQAVGTQYF.

This chain links TRBV12-5 with TRBJ1-1, with a weak D call TRBD1 (6 bases). Germline CDR1 and CDR2: LGHNT and FRNRAP. V was trimmed by 5 bases and J by 0 bases, leaving 16 bases between them. The CDR3 is made up of 16 amino acids. For the CDR3, the DNA is TGTGCTAGTGGTCCGGGACAATTAAGGATGAACACTGAAGCTTTCTTT. It yields the protein CASGPGQLRMNTEAFF.